This TCR beta chain emerged from a study of CD8 T cells in Susac syndrome. An amount of RNA that ranged from roughly 0.45 to 1 ug was reverse transcribed with random hexamers. TCR beta CDR3 was amplified by immunoSEQ covering 54 Vbeta and 13 Jbeta. TCRdb reprocessed the immunoSEQ multiplex PCR reads via MiXCR and lists one record per CDR3 protein. The data hold 25,000 to 30,000 distinct CDR3 sequences, with 90% to 95% observed a single time. Matching for age and sex applied to the controls, who were healthy donors. The TCR was taken from a human donor in good health. The source material was CD8+ T cells from PBMCs.

CDR3 coding DNA: TGCGCCAGCAGCCAAGGTGCGGGTATCATACGCGAGCAGTACTTC. Protein sequence: CASSQGAGIIREQYF. The gene calls are TRBV4-3 and TRBJ2-7, with D tentatively TRBD2 (5 bases). Per the germline V gene, CDR1 is LGHNA and CDR2 is YSLEER. V lost 1 base to trimming and J lost 6 bases, with 16 bases between them. The CDR3 runs 15 residues.